These T cell receptor beta chains were read from a single sample in a study of cytomegalovirus exposure and HLA in healthy donors. Profiled with immunoSEQ multiplex PCR; TCRdb holds only in-frame clones, not every one. The data hold some 170,000 clones, with approximately 88% observed a single time. The sample was PBMCs. These receptors all stem from a man aged 25-45 years in good health and CMV-seropositive. Both conserved end residues are part of each CDR3. A D gene is named only where the DNA matches it firmly. Only some rows state a clone size, as once, few, many or a class for expanded clones.

d_call	v_call	clone_size	j_call	cdr3_nt	cdr3_aa
NA	TRBV9	NA	TRBJ2-3	TGTGCCAGCAGCGTAGACTTCGATGGCGCGGAGCCCACAGATACGCAGTATTTT	CASSVDFDGAEPTDTQYF
NA	TRBV29-1	NA	TRBJ2-7	TGCAGCGTTGAGGGACTTTCCTACGAGCAGTACTTC	CSVEGLSYEQYF
TRBD1	TRBV5-6	NA	TRBJ1-1	TGTGCCAGCAGCCCGGGACAGGGCGGGGACACTGAAGCTTTCTTT	CASSPGQGGDTEAFF
TRBD2	TRBV2	NA	TRBJ2-1	TGTGCCACGCAAACTAGCGGGAGGGCCACTGAGCAGTTCTTC	CATQTSGRATEQFF
NA	TRBV27	NA	TRBJ2-1	TGTGCCAGCAGTTTAACCCGTACAGGAGTTGAGCAGTTCTTC	CASSLTRTGVEQFF
TRBD2	TRBV5-1	NA	TRBJ2-1	TGCGCCAGCAGCCTCCGGACTAGCGGAGCCAATGAGCAGTTCTTC	CASSLRTSGANEQFF
TRBD1	TRBV7-2	NA	TRBJ1-1	TGTGCCAGCAGCCGGACAGGGGGCGAGGTTTCTTTCTTT	CASSRTGGEVSFF
TRBD1	TRBV7-8	NA	TRBJ1-2	TGTGCCAGCAGCTTAGTACCGGGACAGGGACCCTATGGCTACACCTTC	CASSLVPGQGPYGYTF
TRBD2	TRBV7-2	NA	TRBJ2-5	TGTGCCAGCAGCTTAGAGCGGGGGACCTTCGAAACCCAGTACTTC	CASSLERGTFETQYF
NA	TRBV6-1	few	TRBJ1-2	TGTGCCAGCAGTGAATCGGACAAGTACTATGGCTACACCTTC	CASSESDKYYGYTF
TRBD1	TRBV6-5	once	TRBJ2-5	TGTGCCAGCAGTACAGGGGTAGCGGAGACCCAGTACTTC	CASSTGVAETQYF
TRBD1	TRBV9	NA	TRBJ2-1	TGTGCCAGCAGCGTAAACAGGGGTCGTAACAATGAGCAGTTCTTC	CASSVNRGRNNEQFF
TRBD1	TRBV6-1	few	TRBJ1-1	TGTGCCAGCAGTGAAGTACAGGGGCTCACTCAAGCTTTCTTT	CASSEVQGLTQAFF
TRBD2	TRBV18	few	TRBJ2-7	TGTGCCAGCTCACCACCGGTGGGAGGGCCGGGCGAGCAGTACTTC	CASSPPVGGPGEQYF
NA	TRBV7-2	NA	TRBJ2-7	TGTGCCAGCAGCTTAGCGGTCACGGCGGCCTACGAGCAGTACTTC	CASSLAVTAAYEQYF
TRBD2	TRBV4-2	NA	TRBJ2-5	TGTGCCAGCAGCCTAAGGACAGCGGGAGGGGAAGAGACCCAGTACTTC	CASSLRTAGGEETQYF
NA	TRBV11-2	NA	TRBJ2-5	TGTGCCAGCCGTCTATCGGAGACCCAGTACTTC	CASRLSETQYF
TRBD1	TRBV7-2	few	TRBJ2-2	TGTGCCAGCAGCTTAGCGAGTGGGACAGGGGGCACCGGGGAGCTGTTTTTT	CASSLASGTGGTGELFF
NA	TRBV6-5	NA	TRBJ2-3	TGTGCCAGCAGCGCGGACACAGATACGCAGTATTTT	CASSADTDTQYF
TRBD2	TRBV11-2	NA	TRBJ2-1	TGTGCCAGCAGCTTAGGTCTAGCGGGGGGGTTTGGGCAGTTCTTC	CASSLGLAGGFGQFF
NA	TRBV7-9	once	TRBJ2-5	TGTGCCAGCAGCTACACTCAGGGGTCGGTAAAGGATGTGGAGACCCAGTACTTC	CASSYTQGSVKDVETQYF
TRBD1	TRBV7-3	NA	TRBJ2-7	TGTGCCAGCAGTGGGCAGGGGGAATACGAGCAGTACTTC	CASSGQGEYEQYF
TRBD1	TRBV2	NA	TRBJ1-2	TGTGCCAGCATGGGACAGGACCCTTCTAACTATGGCTACACCTTC	CASMGQDPSNYGYTF
TRBD1	TRBV7-3	NA	TRBJ2-3	TGTGCCAGCAGCCCGCCGGGGACAGGGGGGACAGATACGCAGTATTTT	CASSPPGTGGTDTQYF
TRBD2	TRBV28	NA	TRBJ2-1	TGTGCCAGCAGTTTATCCTCCCGAGCGGGGGGCCCCTACAATGAGCAGTTCTTC	CASSLSSRAGGPYNEQFF
TRBD2	TRBV29-1	NA	TRBJ2-7	TGCAGCGTTTTGAAGGGTGCGGGAGTGGCCTACGAGCAGTACTTC	CSVLKGAGVAYEQYF
NA	TRBV27	once	TRBJ2-1	TGTGCCAGCAGTCCCATGGGGGGGCCCCCCTACAATGAGCAGTTCTTC	CASSPMGGPPYNEQFF
TRBD1	TRBV6-6	NA	TRBJ2-7	TGTGCCAGCATACAGGGGGACGAGCAGTACTTC	CASIQGDEQYF
TRBD1	TRBV10-3	once	TRBJ1-2	TGTGCCATCAGTGAGACGCTCGGGACAGGGTTTGGAACATATGGCTACACCTTC	CAISETLGTGFGTYGYTF
NA	TRBV30	few	TRBJ1-4	TGTGCCTGGAGAGACAGTCCAAATGAAAAACTGTTTTTT	CAWRDSPNEKLFF
NA	TRBV18	NA	TRBJ1-1	TGTGCCAGCTCACCGTCGAACAGGGTGGTAAACACTGAAGCTTTCTTT	CASSPSNRVVNTEAFF
TRBD2	TRBV2	NA	TRBJ2-1	TGTGCCAGCAGTCCTAGCGGGAATGGGAATGAGCAGTTCTTC	CASSPSGNGNEQFF